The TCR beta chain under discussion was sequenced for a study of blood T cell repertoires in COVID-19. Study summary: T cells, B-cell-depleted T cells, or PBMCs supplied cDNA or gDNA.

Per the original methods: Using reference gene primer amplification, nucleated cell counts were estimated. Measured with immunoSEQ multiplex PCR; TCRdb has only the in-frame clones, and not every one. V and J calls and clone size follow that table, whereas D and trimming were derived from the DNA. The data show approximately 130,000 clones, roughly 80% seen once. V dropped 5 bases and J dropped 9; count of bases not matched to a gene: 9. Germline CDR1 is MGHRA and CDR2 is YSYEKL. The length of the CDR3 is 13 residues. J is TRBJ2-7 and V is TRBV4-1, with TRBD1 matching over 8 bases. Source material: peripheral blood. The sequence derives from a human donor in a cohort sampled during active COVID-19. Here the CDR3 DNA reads TGCGCCAGCAGCTGGGGACAGGAAAAGTCGCAGTACTTC. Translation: CASSWGQEKSQYF.